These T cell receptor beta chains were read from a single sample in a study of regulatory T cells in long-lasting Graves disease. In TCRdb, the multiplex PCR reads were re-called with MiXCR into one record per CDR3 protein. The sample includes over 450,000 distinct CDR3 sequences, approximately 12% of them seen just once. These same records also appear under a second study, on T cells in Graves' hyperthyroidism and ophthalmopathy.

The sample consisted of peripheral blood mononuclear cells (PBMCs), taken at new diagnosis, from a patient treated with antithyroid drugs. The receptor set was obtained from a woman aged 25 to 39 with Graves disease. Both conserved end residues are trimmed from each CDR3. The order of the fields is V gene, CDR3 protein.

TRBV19,ASSIQPRSTDTQY
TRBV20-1,SALDRPISYEQY
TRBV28,ASRNRAVINQPQH
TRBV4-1,ASSQDPDGDGAF
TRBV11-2,AVTPTPNSGETQY
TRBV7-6,ASRRLGYNEQF
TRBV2,ASSPRGDLYGYT
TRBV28,ASSLLPAALAGGNEQF
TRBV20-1,SARDLGREETQY
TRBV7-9,ASSKGQAEETQY
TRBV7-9,ASSPNRVGEKLF
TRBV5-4,ASSLVPGGGYT
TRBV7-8,ASSLGGTANTEAF
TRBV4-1,ASSQERGLANEQF
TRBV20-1,SPEAGHQSYGYT
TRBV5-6,ASSLVGLRNTEAF
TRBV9,ASSVEGGSETQY
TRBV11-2,ASSQERGSTDTQY
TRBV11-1,ASSPAAGGSYNEQF
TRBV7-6,ASSLDASPYEQY
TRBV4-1,ASSQALGLAGEQS
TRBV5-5,ASSSSGTATTEAF
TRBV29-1,SVVPGQGNYGYT
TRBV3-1,ASSQWADTQY
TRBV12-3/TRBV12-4,ATSGTGGPRRQAF
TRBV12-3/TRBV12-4,ASTRAENTEAF
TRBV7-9,ASSLVNFHNEQF
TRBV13,ASSAGGDRGFDSPLH
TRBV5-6,ASSPAAGVYEQY
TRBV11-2,ASSLESGRGYGYT
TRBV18,ASSPGSRRETQY
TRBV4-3,ASSQVGAKDTQY
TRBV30,AWSKMAPWDEQF
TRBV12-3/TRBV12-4,ASSTWDRSYEQY
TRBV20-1,SARDGRVDEQF
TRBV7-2,ASSPANQPQH
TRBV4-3,ASSQAEGGETQY
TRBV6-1,ASSDRFGRAISHQGGNTIY
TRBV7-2,ASSFSLLNTEAF
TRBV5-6,ASSLSIRWETEAF
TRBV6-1,ASSEAPSEQF
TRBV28,ASIETGGNSYEQY
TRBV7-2,ASSWAVKGEQF
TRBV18,ASSGFSGNTIY
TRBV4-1,ASSQVLGNTEAF
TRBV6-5,ASSSSPYLWYEQY
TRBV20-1,SARGTGQGIYEQY
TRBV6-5,ASSYSNPPGFEGSTDTQY
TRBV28,ASSLGQGYRGPLH
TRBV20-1,SARREGPTGELF
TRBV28,ASSLLRDEQY
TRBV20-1,SARRSGMETQY